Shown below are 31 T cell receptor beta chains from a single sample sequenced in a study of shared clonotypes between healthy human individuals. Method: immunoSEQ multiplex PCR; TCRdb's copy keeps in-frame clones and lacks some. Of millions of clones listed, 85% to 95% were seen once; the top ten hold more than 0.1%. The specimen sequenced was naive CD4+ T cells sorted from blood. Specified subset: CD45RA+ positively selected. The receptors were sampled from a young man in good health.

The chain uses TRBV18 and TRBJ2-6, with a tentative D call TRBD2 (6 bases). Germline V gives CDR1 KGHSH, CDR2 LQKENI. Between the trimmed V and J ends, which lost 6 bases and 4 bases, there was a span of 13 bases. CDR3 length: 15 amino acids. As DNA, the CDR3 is TGTGCCAGCTCCTCCCGGGGGTACGGGGCCAACGTCCTGACTTTC. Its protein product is CASSSRGYGANVLTF.

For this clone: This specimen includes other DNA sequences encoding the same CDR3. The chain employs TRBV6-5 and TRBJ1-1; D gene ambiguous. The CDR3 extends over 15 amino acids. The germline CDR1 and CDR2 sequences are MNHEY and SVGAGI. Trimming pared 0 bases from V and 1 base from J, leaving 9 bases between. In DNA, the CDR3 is TGTGCCAGCAGTTACTCGGTCGGAGCGAACACTGAAGCTTTCTTT. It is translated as CASSYSVGANTEAFF.

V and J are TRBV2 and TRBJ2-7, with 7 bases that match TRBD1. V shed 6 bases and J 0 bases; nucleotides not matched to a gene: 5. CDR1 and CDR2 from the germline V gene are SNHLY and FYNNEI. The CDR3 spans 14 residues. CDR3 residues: CASRQGISSYEQYF. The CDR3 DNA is TGTGCCAGCAGACAGGGGATCAGCTCCTACGAGCAGTACTTC.

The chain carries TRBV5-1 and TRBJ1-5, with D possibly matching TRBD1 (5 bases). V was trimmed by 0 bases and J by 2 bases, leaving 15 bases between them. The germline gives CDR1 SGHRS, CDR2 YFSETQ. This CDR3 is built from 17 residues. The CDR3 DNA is TGCGCCAGCAGCTTGGACACAGGAGACCAGGGCAATCAGCCCCAGCATTTT. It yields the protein CASSLDTGDQGNQPQHF. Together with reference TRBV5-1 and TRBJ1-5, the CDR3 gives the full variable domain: KAGVTQTPRYLIKTRGQQVTLSCSPISGHRSVSWYQQTPGQGLQFLFEYFSETQRNKGNFPGRFSGRQFSNSRSEMNVSTLELGDSALYLCASSLDTGDQGNQPQHFGDGTRLSIL.

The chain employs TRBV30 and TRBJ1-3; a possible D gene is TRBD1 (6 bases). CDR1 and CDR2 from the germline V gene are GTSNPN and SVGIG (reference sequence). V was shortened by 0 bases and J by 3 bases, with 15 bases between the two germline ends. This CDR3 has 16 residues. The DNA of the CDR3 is TGTGCCTGGAGTGTAGGGGGAGGACTGAGTGGAAACACCATATATTTT. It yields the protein CAWSVGGGLSGNTIYF. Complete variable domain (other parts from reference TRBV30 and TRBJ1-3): SQTIHQWPATLVQPVGSPLSLECTVEGTSNPNLYWYRQAAGRGLQLLFYSVGIGQISSEVPQNLSASRPQDRQFILSSKKLLLSDSGFYLCAWSVGGGLSGNTIYFGEGSWLTVV.

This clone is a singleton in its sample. CDR3 residues: CAWSAGTSGSNEQFF. The CDR3 DNA follows: TGTGCCTGGAGTGCCGGGACTAGCGGGAGTAATGAGCAGTTCTTC. The rearrangement joins TRBV30 to TRBJ2-1; 14 positions match TRBD2. Germline lookup yields CDR1 GTSNPN and CDR2 SVGIG (reference sequence). The V segment lost 1 base and the J segment 7 bases; nucleotides outside the gene matches: 3. CDR3 size: 15 residues.

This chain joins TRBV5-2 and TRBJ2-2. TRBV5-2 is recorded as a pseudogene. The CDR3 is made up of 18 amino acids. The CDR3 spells CASSQNRGGGSANGELFF. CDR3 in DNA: TGCGCCAGCAGCCAAAACCGTGGGGGTGGGAGCGCCAACGGGGAGCTGTTTTTT.

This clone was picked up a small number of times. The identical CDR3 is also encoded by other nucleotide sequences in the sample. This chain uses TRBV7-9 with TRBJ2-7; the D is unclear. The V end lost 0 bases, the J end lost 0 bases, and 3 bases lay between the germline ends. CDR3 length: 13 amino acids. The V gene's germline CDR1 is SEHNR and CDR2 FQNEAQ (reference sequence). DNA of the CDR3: TGTGCCAGCAGCTTAGCGGGCTCCTACGAGCAGTACTTC. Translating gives CASSLAGSYEQYF.

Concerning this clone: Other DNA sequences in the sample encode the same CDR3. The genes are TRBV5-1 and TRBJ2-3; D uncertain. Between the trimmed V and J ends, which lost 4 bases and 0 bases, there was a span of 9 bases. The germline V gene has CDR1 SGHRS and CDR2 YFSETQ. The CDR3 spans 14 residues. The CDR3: CASSLSASTDTQYF. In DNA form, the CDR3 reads TGCGCCAGCAGCCTTTCAGCAAGCACAGATACGCAGTATTTT.

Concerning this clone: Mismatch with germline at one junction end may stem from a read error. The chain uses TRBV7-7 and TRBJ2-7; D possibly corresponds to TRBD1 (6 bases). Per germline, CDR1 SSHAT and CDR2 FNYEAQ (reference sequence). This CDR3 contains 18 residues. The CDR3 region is CASSLEVGGPKSSYEQYF. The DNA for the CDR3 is TGTGCTAGCAGCTTAGAGGTAGGGGGTCCCAAGAGCTCCTACGAGCAGTACTTC.

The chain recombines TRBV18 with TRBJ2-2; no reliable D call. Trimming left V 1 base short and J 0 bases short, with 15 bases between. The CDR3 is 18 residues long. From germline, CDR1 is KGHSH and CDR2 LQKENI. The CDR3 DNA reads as TGTGCCAGCTCACCACTTCCGTCGGCAGGCGCGAACACCGGGGAGCTGTTTTTT. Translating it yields CASSPLPSAGANTGELFF. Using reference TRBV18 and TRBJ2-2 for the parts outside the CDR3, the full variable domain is NAGVMQNPRHLVRRRGQEARLRCSPMKGHSHVYWYRQLPEEGLKFMVYLQKENIIDESGMPKERFSAEFPKEGPSILRIQQVVRGDSAAYFCASSPLPSAGANTGELFFGEGSRLTVL.

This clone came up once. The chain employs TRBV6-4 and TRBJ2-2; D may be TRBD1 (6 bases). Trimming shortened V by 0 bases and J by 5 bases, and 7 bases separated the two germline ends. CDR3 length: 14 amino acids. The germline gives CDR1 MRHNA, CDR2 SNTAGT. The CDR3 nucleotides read TGTGCCAGCAGTGACTCAGGGGGTACCGGGGAGCTGTTTTTT. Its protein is CASSDSGGTGELFF.

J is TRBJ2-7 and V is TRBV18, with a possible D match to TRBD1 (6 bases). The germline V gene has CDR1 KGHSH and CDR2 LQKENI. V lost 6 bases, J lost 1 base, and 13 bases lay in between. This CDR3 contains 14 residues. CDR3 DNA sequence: TGTGCCAGCTCCTTTTCTGGACAGTCCTACGAGCAGTACTTC. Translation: CASSFSGQSYEQYF.

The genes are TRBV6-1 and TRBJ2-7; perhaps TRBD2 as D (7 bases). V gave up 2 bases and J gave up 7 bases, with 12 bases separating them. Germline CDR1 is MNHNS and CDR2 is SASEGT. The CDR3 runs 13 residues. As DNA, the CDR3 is TGTGCCAGCAGTGAAACGGGGAGGGGGGAGCAGTACTTC. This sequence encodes CASSETGRGEQYF.

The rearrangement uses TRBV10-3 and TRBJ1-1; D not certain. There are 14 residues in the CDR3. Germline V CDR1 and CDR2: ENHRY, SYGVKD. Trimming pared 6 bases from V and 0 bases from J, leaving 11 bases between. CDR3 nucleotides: TGTGCCATCAGGGACCCGGCTATGAACACTGAAGCTTTCTTT. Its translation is CAIRDPAMNTEAFF.

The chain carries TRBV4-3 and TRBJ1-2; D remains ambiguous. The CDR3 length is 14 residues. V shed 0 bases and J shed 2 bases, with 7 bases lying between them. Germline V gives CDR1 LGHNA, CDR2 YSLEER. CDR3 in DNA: TGCGCCAGCAGCCAAGACTGGGAAAACTATGGCTACACCTTC. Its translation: CASSQDWENYGYTF.

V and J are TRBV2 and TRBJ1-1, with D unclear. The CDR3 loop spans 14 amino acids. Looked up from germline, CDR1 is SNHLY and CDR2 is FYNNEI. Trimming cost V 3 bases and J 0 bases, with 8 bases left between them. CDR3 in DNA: TGTGCCAGCAGTGATTTACGGCTGAACACTGAAGCTTTCTTT. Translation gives CASSDLRLNTEAFF.

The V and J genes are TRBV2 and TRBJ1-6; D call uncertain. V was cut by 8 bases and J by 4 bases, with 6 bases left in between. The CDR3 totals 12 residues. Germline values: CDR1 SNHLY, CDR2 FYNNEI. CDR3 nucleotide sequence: TGTGCCAGCGTATTTTATAATTCACCCCTCCACTTT. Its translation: CASVFYNSPLHF.

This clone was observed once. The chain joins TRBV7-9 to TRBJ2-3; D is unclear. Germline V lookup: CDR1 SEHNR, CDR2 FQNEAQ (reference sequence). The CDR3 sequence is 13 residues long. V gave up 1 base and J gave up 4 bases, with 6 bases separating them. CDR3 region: CASSLGIPDTQYF. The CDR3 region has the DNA TGTGCCAGCAGCTTAGGAATACCAGATACGCAGTATTTT.

In DNA, the CDR3 is TGCGCCAGCAGCTTGTATCCAAACTACGAGCAGTACTTC. It specifies CASSLYPNYEQYF. The chain joins TRBV5-1 to TRBJ2-7; D not resolved. CDR3 length equals 13 residues. Germline V gene data show CDR1 as SGHRS and CDR2 as YFSETQ. V was pared by 1 base and J by 3 bases, with 8 bases between. The full variable domain, with the rest looked up from reference TRBV5-1 and TRBJ2-7, is KAGVTQTPRYLIKTRGQQVTLSCSPISGHRSVSWYQQTPGQGLQFLFEYFSETQRNKGNFPGRFSGRQFSNSRSEMNVSTLELGDSALYLCASSLYPNYEQYFGPGTRLTVT.

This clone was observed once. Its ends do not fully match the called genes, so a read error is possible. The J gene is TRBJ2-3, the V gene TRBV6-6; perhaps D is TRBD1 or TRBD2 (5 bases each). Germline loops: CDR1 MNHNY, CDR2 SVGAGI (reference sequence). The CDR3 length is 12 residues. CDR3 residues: CAGSTEGPSQYF. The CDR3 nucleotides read TGTGCCGGCAGTACCGAGGGACCATCACAGTATTTT.

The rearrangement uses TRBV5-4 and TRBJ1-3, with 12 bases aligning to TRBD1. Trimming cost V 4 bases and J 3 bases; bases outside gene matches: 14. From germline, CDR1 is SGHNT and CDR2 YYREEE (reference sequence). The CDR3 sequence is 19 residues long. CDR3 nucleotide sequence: TGTGCCAGCAGCCCCCCCCCGGGACAGGGGGCGATTAATGGAAACACCATATATTTT. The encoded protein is CASSPPPGQGAINGNTIYF.

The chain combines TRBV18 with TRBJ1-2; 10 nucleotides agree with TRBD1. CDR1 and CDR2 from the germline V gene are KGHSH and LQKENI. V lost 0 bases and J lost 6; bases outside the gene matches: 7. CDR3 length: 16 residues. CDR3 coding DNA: TGTGCCAGCTCACCACCAATGTCGACAGGGGGCGATGGCTACACCTTC. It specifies CASSPPMSTGGDGYTF.

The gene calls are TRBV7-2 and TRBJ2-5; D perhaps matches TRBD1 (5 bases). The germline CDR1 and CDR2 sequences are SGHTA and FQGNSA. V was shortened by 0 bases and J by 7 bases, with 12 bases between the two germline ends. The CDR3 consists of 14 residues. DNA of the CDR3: TGTGCCAGCAGCTTAGCCGAGTCCCAGGGGACCCAGTACTTC. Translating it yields CASSLAESQGTQYF.

The CDR3 sequence: CASSQQGTYYEQYF. CDR3 in DNA: TGTGCCAGCAGCCAACAGGGGACATACTACGAGCAGTACTTC. The chain is built from TRBV6-5 and TRBJ2-7; 7 nucleotides match TRBD1. V lost 6 bases, J lost 3 bases, and 8 bases stayed unmatched. The CDR3 extends over 14 amino acids. Germline assignment: CDR1 MNHEY and CDR2 SVGAGI.

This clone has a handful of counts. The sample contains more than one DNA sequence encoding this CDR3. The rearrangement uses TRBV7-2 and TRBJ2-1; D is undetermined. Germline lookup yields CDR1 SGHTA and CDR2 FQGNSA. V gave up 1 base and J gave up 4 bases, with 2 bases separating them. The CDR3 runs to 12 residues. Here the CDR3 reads CASSLVYNEQFF. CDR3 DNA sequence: TGTGCCAGCAGCTTAGTTTACAATGAGCAGTTCTTC.

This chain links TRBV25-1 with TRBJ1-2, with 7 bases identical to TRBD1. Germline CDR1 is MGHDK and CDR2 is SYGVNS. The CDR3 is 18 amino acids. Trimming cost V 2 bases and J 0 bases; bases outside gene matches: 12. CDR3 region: CASSEIGQALGSNYGYTF. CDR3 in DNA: TGTGCCAGCAGTGAAATCGGACAGGCGTTGGGTTCTAACTATGGCTACACCTTC.

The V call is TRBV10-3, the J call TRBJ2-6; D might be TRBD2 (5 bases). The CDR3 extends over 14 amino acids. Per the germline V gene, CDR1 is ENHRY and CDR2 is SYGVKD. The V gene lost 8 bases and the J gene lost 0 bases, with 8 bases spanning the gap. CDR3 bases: TGTGCCATCGGGAGCGGCTCTGGGGCCAACGTCCTGACTTTC. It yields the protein CAIGSGSGANVLTF.

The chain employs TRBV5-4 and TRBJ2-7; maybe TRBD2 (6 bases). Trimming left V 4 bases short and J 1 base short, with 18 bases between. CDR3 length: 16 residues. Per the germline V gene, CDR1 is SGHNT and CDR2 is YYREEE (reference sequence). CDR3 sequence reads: CASSRRTGTPSYEQYF. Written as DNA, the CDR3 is TGTGCCAGCAGCCGAAGGACCGGGACTCCTTCCTACGAGCAGTACTTC.

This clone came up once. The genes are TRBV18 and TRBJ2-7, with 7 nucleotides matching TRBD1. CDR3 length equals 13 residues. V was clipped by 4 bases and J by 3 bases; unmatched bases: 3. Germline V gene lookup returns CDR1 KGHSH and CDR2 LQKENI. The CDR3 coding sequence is TGTGCCAGCTCACGGGACAGCTACTACGAGCAGTACTTC. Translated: CASSRDSYYEQYF.

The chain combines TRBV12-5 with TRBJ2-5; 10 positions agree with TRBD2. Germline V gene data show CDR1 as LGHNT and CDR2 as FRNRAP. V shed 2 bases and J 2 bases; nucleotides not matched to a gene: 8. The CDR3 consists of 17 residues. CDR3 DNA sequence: TGTGCTAGTGGTTTGCCCAGGACTAGCGGCGCTCAAGAGACCCAGTACTTC. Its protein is CASGLPRTSGAQETQYF.